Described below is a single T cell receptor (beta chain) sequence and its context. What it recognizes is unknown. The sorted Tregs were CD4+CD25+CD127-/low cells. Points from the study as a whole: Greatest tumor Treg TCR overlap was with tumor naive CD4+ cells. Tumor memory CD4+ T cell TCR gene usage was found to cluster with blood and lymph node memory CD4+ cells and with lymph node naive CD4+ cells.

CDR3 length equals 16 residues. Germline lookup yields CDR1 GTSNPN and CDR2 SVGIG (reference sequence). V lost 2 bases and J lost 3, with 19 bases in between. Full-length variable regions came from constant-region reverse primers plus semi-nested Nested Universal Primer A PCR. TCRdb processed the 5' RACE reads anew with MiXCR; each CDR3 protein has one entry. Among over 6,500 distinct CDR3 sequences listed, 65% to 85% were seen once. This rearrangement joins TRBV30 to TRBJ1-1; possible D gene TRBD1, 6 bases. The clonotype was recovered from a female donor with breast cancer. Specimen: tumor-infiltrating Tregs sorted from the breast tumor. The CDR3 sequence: CAWSPNRGGLDTEAFF. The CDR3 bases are TGTGCCTGGAGTCCGAATAGGGGGGGGCTCGACACTGAAGCTTTCTTT.